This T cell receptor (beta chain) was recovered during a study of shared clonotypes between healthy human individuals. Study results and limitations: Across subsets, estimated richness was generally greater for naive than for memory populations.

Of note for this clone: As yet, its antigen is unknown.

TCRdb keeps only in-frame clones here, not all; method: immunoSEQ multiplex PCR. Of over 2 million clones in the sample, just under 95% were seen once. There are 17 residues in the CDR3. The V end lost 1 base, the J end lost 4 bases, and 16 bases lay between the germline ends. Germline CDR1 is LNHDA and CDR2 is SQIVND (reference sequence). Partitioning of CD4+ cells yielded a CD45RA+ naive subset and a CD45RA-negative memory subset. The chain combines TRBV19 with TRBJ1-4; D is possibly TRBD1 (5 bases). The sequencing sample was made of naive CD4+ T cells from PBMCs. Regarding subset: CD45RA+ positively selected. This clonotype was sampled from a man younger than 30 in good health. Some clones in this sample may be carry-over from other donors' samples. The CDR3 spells CASSIVRPPRGNEKLFF. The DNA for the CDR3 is TGTGCCAGTAGTATAGTCAGACCCCCGAGGGGTAATGAAAAACTGTTTTTT.